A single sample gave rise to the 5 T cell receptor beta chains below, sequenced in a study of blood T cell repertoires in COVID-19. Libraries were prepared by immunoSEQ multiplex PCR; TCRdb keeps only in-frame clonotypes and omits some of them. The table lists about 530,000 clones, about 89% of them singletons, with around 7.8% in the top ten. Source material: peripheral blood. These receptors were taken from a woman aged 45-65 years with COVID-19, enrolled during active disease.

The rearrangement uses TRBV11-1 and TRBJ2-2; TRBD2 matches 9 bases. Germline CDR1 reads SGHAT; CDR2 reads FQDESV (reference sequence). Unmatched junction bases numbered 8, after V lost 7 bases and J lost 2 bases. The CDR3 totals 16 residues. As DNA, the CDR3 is TGTGCCAGCACCGCTCTAGCGGGGCCTAACACCGGGGAGCTGTTTTTT. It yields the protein CASTALAGPNTGELFF.

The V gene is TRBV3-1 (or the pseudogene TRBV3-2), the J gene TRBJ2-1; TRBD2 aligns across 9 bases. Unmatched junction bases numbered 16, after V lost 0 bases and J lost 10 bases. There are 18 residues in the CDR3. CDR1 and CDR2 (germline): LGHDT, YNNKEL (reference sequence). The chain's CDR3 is CASSQDWQDLAGRVEQFF. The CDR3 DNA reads TGTGCCAGCAGCCAAGATTGGCAGGACCTAGCGGGGCGCGTGGAGCAGTTCTTC.

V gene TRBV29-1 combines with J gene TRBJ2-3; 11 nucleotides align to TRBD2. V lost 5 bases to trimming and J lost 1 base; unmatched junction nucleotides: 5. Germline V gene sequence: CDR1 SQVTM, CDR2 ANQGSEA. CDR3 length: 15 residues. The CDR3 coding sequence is TGCAGCGTTTCAGAACTAGCGGGGGGCACAGATACGCAGTATTTT. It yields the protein CSVSELAGGTDTQYF.

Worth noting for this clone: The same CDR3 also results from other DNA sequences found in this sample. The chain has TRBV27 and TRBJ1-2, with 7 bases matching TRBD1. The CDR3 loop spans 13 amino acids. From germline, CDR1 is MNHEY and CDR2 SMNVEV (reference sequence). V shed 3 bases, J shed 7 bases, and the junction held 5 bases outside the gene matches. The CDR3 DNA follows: TGTGCCAGCAGTTTCCGACAGGGTGGTGGCTACACCTTC. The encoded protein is CASSFRQGGGYTF.

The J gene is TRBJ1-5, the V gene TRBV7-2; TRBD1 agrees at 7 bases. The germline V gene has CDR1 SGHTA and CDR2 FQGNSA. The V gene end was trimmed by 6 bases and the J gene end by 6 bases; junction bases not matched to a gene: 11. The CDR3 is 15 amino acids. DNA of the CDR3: TGTGCCAGCAGGGAAGCGACAGGGCGGGGTCAGCCCCAGCATTTT. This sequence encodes CASREATGRGQPQHF.